This TCR beta chain was sequenced during a study of cytotoxic CD8 clonotypes in ibrutinib-treated CLL. Study findings and constraints: Sample timing was unmatched between remission and later-progressing patients; lymph nodes unstudied. Upon ibrutinib response clonality rose, and upon progression it fell back toward baseline. Among the clonotypes, public ones were uncommon and contracted or held stable on treatment.

The CDR3 runs 13 residues. The V end lost 1 base, the J end lost 8 bases, and 11 bases lay between the germline ends. The germline V gene encodes CDR1 GTSNPN and CDR2 SVGIG (reference sequence). Libraries were prepared by immunoSEQ multiplex PCR; TCRdb keeps only in-frame clonotypes and omits some of them. In the table there are roughly 110,000 clones, 58% of which are singletons. Concerning this clone itself: Its antigen is not known.

The rearrangement links TRBV30 to TRBJ1-4; D gene uncertain. This TCR derives from a human donor with chronic lymphocytic leukemia. Sequences were derived from PBMCs, sampled after 24 months of ibrutinib treatment. This CDR3 reads CAWSDRPREKLFF. CDR3 bases: TGTGCCTGGAGTGACCGACCCCGGGAAAAACTGTTTTTT.